This T cell receptor (beta chain) came from a study of control samples from healthy donors and cancer patients (dated by TCRdb to between 2020 and 2021). The sample holds one count of this clone. It lacks a known antigen. No much larger clonotype is one base removed from it; base qualities were not supplied. According to the germline V gene, CDR1 reads MNHEY and CDR2 reads SVGAGI. V is pruned by 5 bases and J by 5 bases, leaving 10 bases of the junction without a gene match. Inclusive of the bounding cysteine and phenylalanine, the CDR3 is 15 residues long. CDR3 DNA only is kept here, 45 bases in frame from base 1. The library relied on the immunoSEQ multiplex PCR assay. Imported from immuneACCESS, the table was reduced by TCRdb to in-frame sequences with V and J called. These copies leave out some clones; in studies compared against another copy, an unresolved V gene accounts for under half, and the cause of the remainder is not known. Across this sample there are 12,000 or so clones, with approximately 87% seen only once. The ten top clones hold less than 3% of the sample.

The chain was built from TRBV6-5 and TRBJ2-3, and 7 bases in between align with TRBD1. The material sequenced was formalin-fixed, paraffin-embedded tissue. The TCR was taken from a male donor with melanoma. At the DNA level, the sequence is TGTGCCAGCAGTCACAGGGGAAGTAGGGTAGATACGCAGTATTTT. Its amino acids are CASSHRGSRVDTQYF.